A selection of T cell receptor beta chains follows, all from one sample in a study of cytomegalovirus exposure and HLA in healthy donors. Method: immunoSEQ multiplex PCR; TCRdb's copy keeps in-frame clones and lacks some. The data show approximately 170,000 clones, with approximately 80% seen just once and roughly 1.2% held by the top ten. Material for sequencing was PBMCs. The source is a boy aged 2 to 10 in good health and CMV-seronegative. The CDR3 runs from the conserved cysteine through the conserved F or W. A D gene is named only where the DNA matches it firmly.

d_call v_call cdr3_aa
TRBD2 TRBV30 CAWRAGRRGDTQYF
TRBD1 TRBV10-2 CASSGTVVRDQYF
NA TRBV9 CASSVGGDQYTEAFF
TRBD2 TRBV11-1 CASSSASGSTQYF
NA TRBV9 CASSVGAGHGANVLTF
NA TRBV13 CASSLRMRQSYGYTF
NA TRBV2 CASASGSPNEKLFF
NA TRBV27 CASMEGNLGTEAFF
TRBD1 TRBV6-6 CASRTTKGATYNEQFF
NA TRBV27 CASSLLASYEQYF
NA TRBV9 CASSVGGRGPDTQYF
TRBD2 TRBV4-3 CASSRRTSGASTDTQYF
NA TRBV6-5 CASSYHRDTDYGYTF